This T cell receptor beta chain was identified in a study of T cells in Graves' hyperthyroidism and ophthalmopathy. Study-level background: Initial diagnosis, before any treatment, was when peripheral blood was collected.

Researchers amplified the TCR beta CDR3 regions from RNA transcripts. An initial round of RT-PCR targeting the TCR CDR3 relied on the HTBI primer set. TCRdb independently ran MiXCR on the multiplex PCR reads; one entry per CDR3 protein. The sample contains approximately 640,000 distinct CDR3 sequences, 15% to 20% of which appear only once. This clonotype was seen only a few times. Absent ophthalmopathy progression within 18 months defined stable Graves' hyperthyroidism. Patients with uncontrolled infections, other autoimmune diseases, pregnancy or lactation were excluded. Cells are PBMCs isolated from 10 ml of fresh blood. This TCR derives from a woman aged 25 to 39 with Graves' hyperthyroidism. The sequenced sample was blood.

The CDR3 DNA is TGCGCCAGCAGCGTCGGGGACCTCCCCAATCAGCCCCAGCATTTT. Its translation is CASSVGDLPNQPQHF. The chain employs TRBV5-1 and TRBJ1-5; D perhaps matches TRBD1 (5 bases). The length of the CDR3 is 15 residues. Between the trimmed V and J ends, which lost 4 bases and 3 bases, there was a span of 14 bases. Germline lookup yields CDR1 SGHRS and CDR2 YFSETQ.